A single sample is the source of the 23 T cell receptor beta chains below, sequenced in a study of cytotoxic CD8 clonotypes in ibrutinib-treated CLL. Repertoires were generated with immunoSEQ multiplex PCR, while TCRdb's copy carries only in-frame clones and drops some. The data contain 300,000 to 400,000 clones, about 64% of them singletons. The sample in question was PBMCs, obtained after 36 months of ibrutinib treatment. These receptors came from a human donor with chronic lymphocytic leukemia.

The chain is built from TRBV29-1 and TRBJ1-1, with no clear D. Trimming left V 3 bases short and J 6 bases short, with 17 bases between. CDR1 is SQVTM, CDR2 ANQGSEA, per germline. The CDR3 spans 14 residues. CDR3 amino acids: CSVDGFPPGAEAFF. The CDR3 DNA follows: TGCAGCGTTGACGGTTTTCCCCCTGGCGCTGAAGCTTTCTTT.

In its sample, this clone was seen a few times. This chain joins TRBV6-5 and TRBJ2-5; 7 nucleotides align to TRBD2. This CDR3 has 15 residues. J was trimmed by 1 base and V by 6 bases; bases with no gene match: 8. CDR1 is MNHEY, CDR2 SVGAGI, per germline. CDR3 in amino acids: CASRWSGDPQETQYF. In DNA, the CDR3 is TGTGCCAGCAGGTGGAGCGGGGACCCCCAAGAGACCCAGTACTTC.

This clone is a singleton in its sample. This sequence joins TRBV5-4 and TRBJ2-7; D may be TRBD1 or TRBD2 (5 bases each). The CDR3 sequence is 12 residues long. Germline CDR1 and CDR2: SGHNT and YYREEE (reference sequence). Deletions cut 4 bases from V and 4 bases from J, with 9 bases between. CDR3 sequence (DNA): TGTGCCAGCAGCCGGGACGGGTACGAGCAGTACTTC. This encodes CASSRDGYEQYF.

This clone was counted between two and nine times. This CDR3 is CASRLRLVEQYF. CDR3 bases: TGTGCCAGCAGATTACGACTAGTCGAGCAGTACTTC. V gene TRBV28 combines with J gene TRBJ2-7; TRBD2 is a possible D gene (6 bases). CDR3 size: 12 residues. The germline CDR1 and CDR2 sequences are MDHEN and SYDVKM. V gave up 6 bases and J gave up 6 bases, with 12 bases separating them.

This chain connects TRBV7-9 to TRBJ2-7, with D tentatively TRBD2 (7 bases). CDR1 SEHNR and CDR2 FQNEAQ come from the germline V gene (reference sequence). Trimming removed 5 bases from V and 4 bases from J, with 15 bases in between. CDR3 size: 14 residues. The CDR3 DNA reads TGTGCCAGCAGCAAACAGGGAGGGGGATACGAGCAGTACTTC. Translating it yields CASSKQGGGYEQYF.

This chain uses TRBV11-2 with TRBJ2-1, with 10 bases matching TRBD2. The CDR3 has 18 amino acids. The trim removed 1 base at V and 0 bases at J, leaving 6 bases unmatched. Germline V gene lookup returns CDR1 SGHAT and CDR2 FQNNGV. The CDR3 DNA sequence: TGTGCCAGCAGCTTAGGGAGCGGGAGGGCCGGCTCCTACAATGAGCAGTTCTTC. Protein product: CASSLGSGRAGSYNEQFF.

The chain recombines TRBV18 with TRBJ2-6; 9 nucleotides align to TRBD1. V lost 8 bases and J lost 3; bases outside the gene matches: 11. The CDR3 has 17 residues. CDR1 KGHSH and CDR2 LQKENI come from the germline V gene. CDR3 protein: CASLATGGAVGANVLTF. The CDR3 region has the DNA TGTGCCAGCCTCGCTACAGGGGGCGCCGTTGGGGCCAACGTCCTGACTTTC.

This chain connects TRBV10-2 to TRBJ2-5, with 9 nucleotides matching TRBD2. V shed 8 bases, J shed 5 bases, and the junction held 15 bases outside the gene matches. The CDR3 extends over 16 amino acids. CDR1 and CDR2 from the germline V gene are WSHSY and SAAADI. This CDR3 is CASGRRAGGPQETQYF. The CDR3 DNA sequence: TGCGCCAGCGGGCGTAGGGCGGGGGGGCCCCAGGAGACCCAGTACTTC.

The chain has TRBV5-1 and TRBJ1-2, with 7 bases aligning to TRBD1. Germline trimming cut 3 bases from V and 7 bases from J; bases unmatched to any gene: 3. The CDR3 has 12 residues. CDR1 and CDR2 from the germline V gene are SGHRS and YFSETQ. CDR3 bases: TGCGCCAGCAGCTACGCAGGGGGTGGCTACACCTTC. It specifies CASSYAGGGYTF. The whole variable domain, filled in from reference TRBV5-1 and TRBJ1-2, reads KAGVTQTPRYLIKTRGQQVTLSCSPISGHRSVSWYQQTPGQGLQFLFEYFSETQRNKGNFPGRFSGRQFSNSRSEMNVSTLELGDSALYLCASSYAGGGYTFGSGTRLTVV.

This clone has a handful of counts. V is TRBV19 and J is TRBJ2-7; tentatively, D is TRBD1 (6 bases). V gave up 6 bases and J gave up 3 bases, with 9 bases separating them. The CDR3 totals 12 residues. The germline V gene encodes CDR1 LNHDA and CDR2 SQIVND (reference sequence). The CDR3 loop reads CASSGQHYEQYF. As DNA, the CDR3 is TGTGCCAGTAGCGGACAGCACTACGAGCAGTACTTC.

The chain joins TRBV5-3 to TRBJ1-5; 7 nucleotides align to TRBD1. TRBV5-3 is an ORF, and what it does is uncertain. V shed 1 base, J shed 5 bases, and the junction held 6 bases outside the gene matches. The CDR3 length is 15 residues. For the CDR3, the DNA is TGTGCCAGAAGCTTGTGGGGGACAGAGTATCAGCCCCAGCATTTT. This codes for CARSLWGTEYQPQHF.

The V call is TRBV29-1, the J call TRBJ1-2; D perhaps matches TRBD1 (5 bases). Germline-derived CDR1 and CDR2 are SQVTM and ANQGSEA. CDR3 size: 11 residues. The V end was cut by 6 bases, the J end by 11 bases, with 16 bases between. CDR3 residues: CSVTGTGRYTF. CDR3 sequence (DNA): TGCAGCGTGACTGGGACCGGACGATACACCTTC.

This chain connects TRBV2 to TRBJ2-5; possible D gene TRBD2, 6 bases. V lost 7 bases and J 4 bases, leaving 10 bases between the germline ends. The germline CDR1 and CDR2 sequences are SNHLY and FYNNEI. The CDR3 spans 12 residues. Here the CDR3 reads CASILAGETQYF. DNA for the CDR3: TGTGCCAGCATACTAGCAGGAGAGACCCAGTACTTC. The complete variable domain, with remaining parts taken from reference TRBV2 and TRBJ2-5, reads EPEVTQTPSHQVTQMGQEVILRCVPISNHLYFYWYRQILGQKVEFLVSFYNNEISEKSEIFDDQFSVERPDGSNFTLKIRSTKLEDSAMYFCASILAGETQYFGPGTRLLVL.

CDR3 in DNA: TGCGCCAGCCAATCTCCCCAAGGGAGCTCCTACGAGCAGTACTTC. It encodes CASQSPQGSSYEQYF. The rearrangement links TRBV5-1 to TRBJ2-7; possibly TRBD2 for D (5 bases). CDR3 length: 15 residues. CDR1 is SGHRS, CDR2 YFSETQ, per germline. Trimming took 7 bases from V and 0 from J, leaving 17 bases between them.

Written as DNA, the CDR3 is TGTGCCAGCAGGGGCACCGGGGAGCTGTTTTTT. Amino acid sequence: CASRGTGELFF. The gene calls are TRBV6-1 and TRBJ2-2; D not resolved. Germline CDR1 and CDR2: MNHNS and SASEGT. V was cut by 6 bases and J by 4 bases, with 3 bases left in between. The CDR3 has 11 residues.

On this clone: Other DNA sequences from this sample encode an identical CDR3 as well. The V call is TRBV7-9, the J call TRBJ2-7; D is uncertain. The CDR3 runs 12 residues. Trimming shortened V by 1 base and J by 6 bases, and 7 bases separated the two germline ends. Germline loops: CDR1 SEHNR, CDR2 FQNEAQ (reference sequence). The CDR3 region has the DNA TGTGCCAGCAGCTTAGGAAGTAGCGAGCAGTACTTC. Translation gives CASSLGSSEQYF. Supplemented by reference TRBV7-9 and TRBJ2-7, the full variable domain reads DTGVSQNPRHKITKRGQNVTFRCDPISEHNRLYWYRQTLGQGPEFLTYFQNEAQLEKSRLLSDRFSAERPKGSFSTLEIQRTEQGDSAMYLCASSLGSSEQYFGPGTRLTVT.

J is TRBJ1-2 and V is TRBV11-2; no firm D call. Deletions cut 2 bases from V and 6 bases from J, with 10 bases between. Germline CDR1 and CDR2: SGHAT and FQNNGV. The CDR3 loop spans 13 amino acids. CDR3 residues: CASSLWATDGYTF. In DNA form, the CDR3 reads TGTGCCAGCAGCTTATGGGCGACGGATGGCTACACCTTC.

J is TRBJ2-1 and V is TRBV27, with 11 bases identical to TRBD2. CDR3 length equals 16 residues. V trimming: 7 bases; J trimming: 2 bases; junction bases outside the gene matches: 7. Per the germline V gene, CDR1 is MNHEY and CDR2 is SMNVEV (reference sequence). The CDR3 sequence: CASTELAGVAYNEQFF. The CDR3, as DNA: TGTGCCAGCACCGAACTAGCGGGAGTTGCCTACAATGAGCAGTTCTTC.

The chain has TRBV19 and TRBJ2-3, with TRBD2 matching over 7 bases. This CDR3 contains 14 residues. The V gene end was trimmed by 9 bases and the J gene end by 3 bases; junction bases not matched to a gene: 9. In germline, CDR1 is LNHDA, CDR2 SQIVND (reference sequence). The CDR3 sequence: CASATGGRTDTQYF. As DNA, the CDR3 is TGTGCCAGCGCTACTGGCGGGAGAACAGATACGCAGTATTTT.

The chain carries TRBV5-1 and TRBJ2-1, with D tentatively TRBD1 (5 bases). The V gene's germline CDR1 is SGHRS and CDR2 YFSETQ. Between the trimmed V and J ends, which lost 7 bases and 10 bases, there was a span of 18 bases. The length of the CDR3 is 13 residues. CDR3 region: CASWGQGGREQFF. CDR3 in DNA: TGCGCCAGCTGGGGCCAGGGTGGTAGGGAGCAGTTCTTC.

V and J are TRBV5-1 and TRBJ1-2; D unresolved. V dropped 4 bases and J dropped 4 bases, with 14 bases sitting between them. The CDR3 totals 14 residues. Germline-derived CDR1 and CDR2 are SGHRS and YFSETQ. CDR3 DNA sequence: TGCGCCAGCAGCGTGGGAGGGCCAAGCTATGGCTACACCTTC. Translation: CASSVGGPSYGYTF.

This clone has just a few counts. V gene TRBV15 combines with J gene TRBJ2-3; 14 bases line up with TRBD2. The CDR3 totals 16 residues. V lost 5 bases and J lost 2; bases outside the gene matches: 3. CDR1 is LNHNV, CDR2 YYDKDF, per germline (reference sequence). CDR3 sequence (DNA): TGTGCCACCAGCGGGGGACTAGCGGGGGACACAGATACGCAGTATTTT. Its translation is CATSGGLAGDTDTQYF. The whole variable domain, remainder taken from reference TRBV15 and TRBJ2-3, is DAMVIQNPRYQVTQFGKPVTLSCSQTLNHNVMYWYQQKSSQAPKLLFHYYDKDFNNEADTPDNFQSRRPNTSFCFLDIRSPGLGDTAMYLCATSGGLAGDTDTQYFGPGTRLTVL.

The chain links TRBV28 to TRBJ2-1, with D possibly TRBD2 on 6 matching bases. The CDR3 has 15 amino acids. Germline V lookup: CDR1 MDHEN, CDR2 SYDVKM. Trimming cost V 6 bases and J 7 bases, with 19 bases left between them. CDR3 region: CASSRRAGIINEQFF. CDR3 coding DNA: TGTGCCAGCAGCCGACGGGCGGGAATCATTAATGAGCAGTTCTTC.